These 5 T cell receptor beta chains were sequenced from one sample in a study of blood T cell repertoires in COVID-19. Some clones are missing from TCRdb's copy, which holds only in-frame ones; the method was immunoSEQ multiplex PCR. The data hold 95,000 to 100,000 clones, with roughly 84% observed a single time. Sequencing was done on a sample of peripheral blood. Receptor source: a woman in her sixties with acute or convalescent COVID-19.

V usage is TRBV7-2 and J usage is TRBJ2-5; D not resolved. The germline CDR1 and CDR2 sequences are SGHTA and FQGNSA. The CDR3 has 11 amino acids. Trimming shortened V by 3 bases and J by 7 bases, and 6 bases separated the two germline ends. In DNA form, the CDR3 reads TGTGCCAGCAGCTTCTCGGGGACCCAGTACTTC. The encoded protein is CASSFSGTQYF.

This chain uses TRBV5-4 with TRBJ1-3; 10 bases are shared with TRBD1. The trim removed 3 bases at V and 0 bases at J, leaving 3 bases unmatched. The germline V gene has CDR1 SGHNT and CDR2 YYREEE (reference sequence). The CDR3 sequence is 16 residues long. CDR3 residues: CASSSGTGVSGNTIYF. The CDR3 bases are TGTGCCAGCAGCTCCGGGACAGGGGTCTCTGGAAACACCATATATTTT.

This rearrangement joins TRBV28 to TRBJ1-1; 8 nucleotides line up with TRBD1. The CDR3 runs to 16 residues. Germline V gene sequence: CDR1 MDHEN, CDR2 SYDVKM. The junction had 9 bases not matched to a gene; V was cut back by 3 bases and J by 3 bases. The CDR3 nucleotides are TGTGCCAGCAGTTTCGGGCAGGGGGCTCGTTACACTGAAGCTTTCTTT. Amino acids: CASSFGQGARYTEAFF.

The chain's CDR3 is CASSPGTGVIYEQYF. The CDR3 DNA is TGTGCCAGCTCACCGGGGACAGGGGTTATCTACGAGCAGTACTTC. The chain couples TRBV18 to TRBJ2-7; the match to TRBD1 covers 10 bases. Germline V CDR1 and CDR2: KGHSH, LQKENI. J was trimmed by 3 bases and V by 3 bases; bases with no gene match: 5. This CDR3 has 15 amino acids.

The chain joins TRBV20-1 to TRBJ1-1; D may be TRBD1 (5 bases). CDR3 length equals 11 residues. CDR1 and CDR2 (germline): DFQATT, SNEGSKA (reference sequence). The V end was cut by 6 bases, the J end by 5 bases, with 10 bases between. As DNA, the CDR3 is TGCAGTGCCCTAGACAGAACTGAAGCTTTCTTT. Its translation is CSALDRTEAFF.